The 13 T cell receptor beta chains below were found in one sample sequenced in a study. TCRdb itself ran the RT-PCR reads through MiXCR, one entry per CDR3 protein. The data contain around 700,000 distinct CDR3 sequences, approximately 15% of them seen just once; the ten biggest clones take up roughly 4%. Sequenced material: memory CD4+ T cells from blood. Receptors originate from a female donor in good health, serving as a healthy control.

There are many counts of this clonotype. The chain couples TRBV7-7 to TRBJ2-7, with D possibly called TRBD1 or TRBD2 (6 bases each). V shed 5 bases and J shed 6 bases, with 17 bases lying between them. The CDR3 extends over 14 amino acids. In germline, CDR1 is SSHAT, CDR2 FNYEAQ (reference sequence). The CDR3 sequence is CASSPTRGAIEQYF. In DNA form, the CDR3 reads TGTGCCAGCAGCCCGACTAGGGGGGCCATCGAGCAGTACTTC.

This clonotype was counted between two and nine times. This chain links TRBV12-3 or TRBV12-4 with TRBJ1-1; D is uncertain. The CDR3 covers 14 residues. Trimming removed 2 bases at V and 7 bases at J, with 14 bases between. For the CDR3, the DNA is TGTGCCAGCAGTTTAAGGTCCGGGAGGAATGAAGCTTTCTTT. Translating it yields CASSLRSGRNEAFF.

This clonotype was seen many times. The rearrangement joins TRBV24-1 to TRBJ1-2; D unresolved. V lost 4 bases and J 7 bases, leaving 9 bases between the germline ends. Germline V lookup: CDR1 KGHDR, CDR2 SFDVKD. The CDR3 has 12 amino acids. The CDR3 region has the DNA TGTGCCACCAGTGAGGGAGGATTTGGCTACACCTTC. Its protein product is CATSEGGFGYTF.

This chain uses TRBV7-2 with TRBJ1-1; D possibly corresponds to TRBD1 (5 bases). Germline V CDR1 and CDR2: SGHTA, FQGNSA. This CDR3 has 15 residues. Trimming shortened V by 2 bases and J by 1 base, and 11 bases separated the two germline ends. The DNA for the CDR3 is TGTGCCAGCAGCTTAAACGTAGGGGCGAACACTGAAGCTTTCTTT. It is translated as CASSLNVGANTEAFF.

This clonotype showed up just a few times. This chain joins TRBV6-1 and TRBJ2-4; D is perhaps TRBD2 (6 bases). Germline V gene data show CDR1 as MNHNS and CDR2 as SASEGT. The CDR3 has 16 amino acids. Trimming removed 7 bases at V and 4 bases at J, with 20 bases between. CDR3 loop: CASTFGSAGLKNIQYF. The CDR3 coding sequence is TGTGCCAGCACCTTCGGGAGCGCGGGACTTAAAAACATTCAGTACTTC.

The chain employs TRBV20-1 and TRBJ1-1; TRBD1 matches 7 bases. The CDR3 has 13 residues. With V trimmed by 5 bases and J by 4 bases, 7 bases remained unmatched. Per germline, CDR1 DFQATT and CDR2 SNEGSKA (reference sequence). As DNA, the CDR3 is TGCAGTGCTGCGACAGGGCTGACCACTGAAGCTTTCTTT. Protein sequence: CSAATGLTTEAFF.

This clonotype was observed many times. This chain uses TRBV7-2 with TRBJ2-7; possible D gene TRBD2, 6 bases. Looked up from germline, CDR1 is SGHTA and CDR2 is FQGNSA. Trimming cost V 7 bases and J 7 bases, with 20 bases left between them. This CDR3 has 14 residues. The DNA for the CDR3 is TGTGCCAGCACCACAGGCGGCGGGACTCAAGAGCAGTACTTC. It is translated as CASTTGGGTQEQYF.

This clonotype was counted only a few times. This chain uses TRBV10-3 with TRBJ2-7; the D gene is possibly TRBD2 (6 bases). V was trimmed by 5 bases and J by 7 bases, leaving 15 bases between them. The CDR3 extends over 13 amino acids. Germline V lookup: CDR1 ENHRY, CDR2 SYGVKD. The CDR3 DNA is TGTGCCATCAGTTTCGGGGGTGTATCTGAGCAGTACTTC. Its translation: CAISFGGVSEQYF.

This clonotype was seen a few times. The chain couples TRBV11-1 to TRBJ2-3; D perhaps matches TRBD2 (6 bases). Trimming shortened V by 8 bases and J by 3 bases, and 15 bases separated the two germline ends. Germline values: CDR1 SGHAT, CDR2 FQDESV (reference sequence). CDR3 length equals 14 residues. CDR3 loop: CASQGRRGTDTQYF. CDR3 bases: TGTGCCAGCCAGGGCCGGCGGGGAACAGATACGCAGTATTTT.

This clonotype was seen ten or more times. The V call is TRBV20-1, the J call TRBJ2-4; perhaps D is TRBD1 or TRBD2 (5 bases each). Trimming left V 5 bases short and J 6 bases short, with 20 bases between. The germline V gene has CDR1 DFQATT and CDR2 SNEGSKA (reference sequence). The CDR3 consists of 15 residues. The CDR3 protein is CSAGTGAAGGNIQYF. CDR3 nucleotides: TGCAGTGCTGGCACTGGGGCCGCGGGCGGAAACATTCAGTACTTC.

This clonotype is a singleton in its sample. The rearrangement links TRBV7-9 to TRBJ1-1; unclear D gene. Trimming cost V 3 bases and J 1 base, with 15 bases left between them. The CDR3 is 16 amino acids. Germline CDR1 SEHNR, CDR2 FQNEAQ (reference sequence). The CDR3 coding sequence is TGTGCCAGCAGCTTTGTGCCCCACGGTGGGAACACTGAAGCTTTCTTT. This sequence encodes CASSFVPHGGNTEAFF.

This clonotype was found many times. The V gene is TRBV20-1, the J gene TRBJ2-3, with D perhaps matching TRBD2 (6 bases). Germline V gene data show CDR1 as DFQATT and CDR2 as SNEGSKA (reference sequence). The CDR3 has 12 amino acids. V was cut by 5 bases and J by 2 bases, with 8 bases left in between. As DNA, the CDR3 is TGCAGTGCTGGGGGGATCACAGATACGCAGTATTTT. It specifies CSAGGITDTQYF.

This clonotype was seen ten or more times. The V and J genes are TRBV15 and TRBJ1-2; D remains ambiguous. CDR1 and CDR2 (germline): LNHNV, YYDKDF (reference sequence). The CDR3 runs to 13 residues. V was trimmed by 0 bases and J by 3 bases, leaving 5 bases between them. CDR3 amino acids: CATSRDRDYGYTF. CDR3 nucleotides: TGTGCCACCAGCAGAGATAGGGACTATGGCTACACCTTC.